Given below is one T cell receptor (beta chain) in context. This clone's antigen is unknown. Base qualities are not provided; no much larger clone lies one nucleotide away. Frozen genomic DNA underwent high-throughput TCRbeta CDR3 sequencing by immunoSEQ, including PCR amplification, mapping, bias correction and internal controls. Concerning the study's data processing: Productive rearrangements were retained, and unique TCRbeta sequences were defined by the CDR3 nucleotide sequence together with the V and J gene. For a sequence to be called donor-reactive, it needed a frequency of at least 0.01% and at least 5-fold expansion in CFSE-low cells compared with unstimulated pre-transplant cells. Minimum frequency thresholds were set for each subject based on the unstimulated sample with the lowest template count, ensuring at least 90% detection power. Jensen-Shannon divergence between the top 1000 TCRbeta sequences after and before transplant was used to measure repertoire turnover. Two-sided Fisher's exact tests were used to test for changes in how often donor-reactive sequences were detected. Imported from immuneACCESS, the table was reduced by TCRdb to in-frame sequences with V and J called. These copies leave out some clones; in studies compared against another copy, an unresolved V gene accounts for under half, and the cause of the remainder is not known. The D gene and trimming were derived from the DNA, and the V and J assignments and clone size from that table. This sample comprises 50,000 or so clones, roughly 71% of them detected only once. Clones ranked in the top ten supply just under 10% of the sample.

This sample was taken from a study of T cell clones after liver transplantation (dated by TCRdb to about 2019). Background for the entire study: ITN030ST, the source of the samples, was a randomized trial that attempted immunosuppression withdrawal within 2 years of liver transplantation. Third party-reactive TCRbeta sequences from pre-transplant MLRs were also identified as an antigen-independent comparator for donor-reactive sequences. Donor-reactive T cell clones were identified by TCRbeta sequencing after a pre-transplant mixed lymphocyte reaction and then tracked in post-transplant blood. Blood samples were taken pre-transplant, pre-randomization before withdrawal, and post-randomization after full withdrawal or failed withdrawal. The subjects received no induction therapy and were kept on standard immunosuppression until randomization at 12-24 months post-transplant. Three of the eight recipients were HCV-positive; the others were transplanted for non-autoimmune, non-viral indications. Tolerance meant complete immunosuppression withdrawal for at least one year without liver enzymes rising beyond twice the upper limit of normal. The study cohort included 8 liver transplant recipients, of whom 3 were classified as tolerant and 5 as non-tolerant.

From the cysteine up to the phenylalanine, the CDR3 has a length of 14 residues. Only the CDR3 DNA is retained, 42 bases long and in frame from the first base. Reading the germline V gene (reference sequence) gives CDR1 GTSNPN and CDR2 SVGIG. From V the trimming removes 5 bases and from J it removes 6 bases, while the gene matches leave 8 bases of the junction unaccounted for. Thawed unstimulated PBMCs were stained for CD3, CD4 and CD8 and FACS-sorted into CD3+CD4+ and CD3+CD8+ populations. Randomization to immunosuppression withdrawal applied to every one of the 8 studied subjects. The Qiagen DNeasy Blood and Tissue Kit was used to isolate genomic DNA. Overall study outcomes, separate from this receptor: After accounting for repertoire turnover, donor-reactive detection was significantly reduced in 7 of 8 subjects for CD4 and 8 of 8 for CD8. In two subjects, low numbers of available donor cells limited the measurable donor-reactive repertoire. In most of the 8 subjects, regardless of tolerance or HCV status, circulating donor-reactive CD4 TCRbeta sequences dropped significantly post-transplant. Donor-reactive sequences declined more than third party-reactive ones, suggesting partial antigen-specific deletion unrelated to withdrawal success. Because of small, heterogeneous patient numbers and non-standardized post-transplant time points, the conclusions were only preliminary. Since no allograft tissue specimens were available, donor-reactive T cells may have migrated into the graft instead of being deleted.

The chain uses TRBV30 and TRBJ1-4, and TRBD1 aligns with 8 junction nucleotides. This sequence originates from a human patient who received a liver transplant. After a transplant, some T cells may have been passed on by the graft donor. The sample here was CD4+ T cells from blood, taken more than 53 months after liver transplant. The sequence in DNA is TGTGCCTGGGGGGGGGACAGGCCCTATGAAAAACTGTTTTTT. Its amino acids are CAWGGDRPYEKLFF.